One TCR beta chain is described in this entry. The source of the sample is a study of shared clonotypes between healthy human individuals. Looked up from germline, CDR1 is SGHRS and CDR2 is YFSETQ. This CDR3 is built from 16 residues. Losses at the gene ends were 3 bases for V and 4 bases for J; bases not matched to a gene: 4. Assay runs were performed at deep level. TCRdb keeps only in-frame clones here, not all; method: immunoSEQ multiplex PCR. The sample has millions of clones, 85% to 95% seen once. This sequence joins TRBV5-1 and TRBJ2-5; 15 bases line up with TRBD2. This clonotype originated in a man in his late teens or twenties in good health. The sequencing input was naive CD4+ T cells sorted from blood. Subset: CD45RA+ positively selected. In DNA, the CDR3 is TGCGCCAGCAGCTCCTGGACTAGCGGGAGGGCAGAGACCCAGTACTTC. This codes for CASSSWTSGRAETQYF.